This record looks at one T cell receptor (beta chain) sequence and its context. The sample belongs to a study of blood T cell repertoires in COVID-19. Study in general: Specimens from acute and convalescent COVID-19 originated in the United States, Italy and Spain. In each case, the material was cDNA or gDNA derived from T cells, B-cell-depleted T cells, or PBMCs.

As originally analysed: Scientists estimated how many nucleated cells there were by amplifying reference gene primers. Assay: immunoSEQ multiplex PCR; the TCRdb copy retains only in-frame clones and omits some. The DNA gave D and trimming, while V, J and clone size come from that table. The sample has 88,000 or so clones, around nine tenths seen once. Germline CDR1 is SEHNR and CDR2 is FQNEAQ (reference sequence). The CDR3 is 17 residues long. V gave up 2 bases and J gave up 0 bases; unmatched junction bases: 7. J is TRBJ1-3 and V is TRBV7-9; TRBD1 aligns across 7 bases. The sequence was collected from a man aged 60-69 years with acute or convalescent COVID-19. The sequencing sample was made of peripheral blood. CDR3 sequence: CASSLRQGEASGNTIYF. CDR3 in DNA: TGTGCCAGCAGCTTACGGCAGGGGGAAGCCTCTGGAAACACCATATATTTT.